Below, 3 T cell receptor beta chains from the same sample are listed, as sequenced in a study of T cells after yellow fever vaccination. A single record per CDR3 protein comes from TCRdb applying MiXCR to the 5' RACE reads. The table shows just under 600,000 distinct CDR3 sequences, with roughly 14% occurring only once. The sample in question was PBMCs, obtained on the day of the yellow fever booster vaccination. The receptors were gathered from a man aged 25-40 years who received the YFV17D yellow fever vaccine.

A few counts support this clonotype. The V call is TRBV7-9, the J call TRBJ2-7; 9 nucleotides align to TRBD1. Germline trimming cut 5 bases from V and 2 bases from J; bases unmatched to any gene: 7. This CDR3 is built from 15 residues. Germline values: CDR1 SEHNR, CDR2 FQNEAQ (reference sequence). The DNA for the CDR3 is TGTGCCAGCAGCCCGTTGGACAGGGGAACCTACGAGCAGTACTTC. Translated: CASSPLDRGTYEQYF.

This clonotype was detected a few times. This rearrangement joins TRBV12-3 or TRBV12-4 to TRBJ1-2; a weak D match, TRBD1 (5 bases). The CDR3 contains 14 residues. V lost 6 bases to trimming and J lost 7 bases, with 18 bases between them. CDR3 sequence (DNA): TGTGCCAGCAGCGACCTCGGGGGTCGCATTGGCTACACCTTC. This sequence encodes CASSDLGGRIGYTF.

The V call is TRBV5-5, the J call TRBJ1-1, with a possible D match to TRBD1 (5 bases). This CDR3 has 15 amino acids. Trimming shortened V by 5 bases and J by 0 bases, and 14 bases separated the two germline ends. CDR1 and CDR2 (germline): SGHKS, YYEKEE (reference sequence). CDR3 amino acids: CASRLTVTLNTEAFF. For the CDR3, the DNA is TGTGCCAGCAGATTGACAGTCACGTTGAACACTGAAGCTTTCTTT.